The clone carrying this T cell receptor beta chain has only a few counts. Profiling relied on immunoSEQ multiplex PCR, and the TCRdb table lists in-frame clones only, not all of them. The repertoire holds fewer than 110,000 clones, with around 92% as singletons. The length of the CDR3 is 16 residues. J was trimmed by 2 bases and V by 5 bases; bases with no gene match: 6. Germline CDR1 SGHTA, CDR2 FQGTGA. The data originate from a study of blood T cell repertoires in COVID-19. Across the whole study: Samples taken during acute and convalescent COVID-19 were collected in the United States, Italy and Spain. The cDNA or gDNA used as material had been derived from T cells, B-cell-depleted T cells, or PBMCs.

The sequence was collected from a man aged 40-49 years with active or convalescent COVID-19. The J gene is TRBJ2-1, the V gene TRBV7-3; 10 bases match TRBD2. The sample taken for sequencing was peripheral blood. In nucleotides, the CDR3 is TGTGCCAGCAGCACGAACGGACTAGCGGCCTACAATGAGCAGTTCTTC. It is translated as CASSTNGLAAYNEQFF.